A single sample is the source of the 32 T cell receptor beta chains below, sequenced in a study of OX40 agonist ivuxolimab in advanced cancers. Profiled with immunoSEQ multiplex PCR; TCRdb holds only in-frame clones, not every one. Of 50,000 to 75,000 clones listed, 85% to 90% are singletons. This material consisted of CD4+ or CD8+ T cells sorted from blood, taken in a trial of the OX40 agonist ivuxolimab. These receptors were collected from an adult with an advanced solid tumor such as melanoma, head and neck, liver or kidney cancer.

V is TRBV19 and J is TRBJ1-1, with D unresolved. Germline V gene lookup returns CDR1 LNHDA and CDR2 SQIVND (reference sequence). V lost 9 bases and J 7 bases, leaving 12 bases between the germline ends. The CDR3 consists of 11 residues. This chain's CDR3 is CASPTRNEAFF. CDR3 DNA sequence: TGTGCCAGCCCGACACGTAATGAAGCTTTCTTT. Drawing the rest from reference TRBV19 and TRBJ1-1, the complete variable domain is DGGITQSPKYLFRKEGQNVTLSCEQNLNHDAMYWYRQDPGQGLRLIYYSQIVNDFQKGDIAEGYSVSREKKESFPLTVTSAQKNPTAFYLCASPTRNEAFFGQGTRLTVV.

The chain joins TRBV7-2 to TRBJ1-5; D is uncertain. The V end lost 5 bases, the J end lost 3 bases, and 8 bases lay between the germline ends. This CDR3 has 13 amino acids. Germline assignment: CDR1 SGHTA and CDR2 FQGNSA. The CDR3 coding sequence is TGTGCCAGCAGCCAAGAACACAATCAGCCCCAGCATTTT. Protein: CASSQEHNQPQHF.

The rearrangement uses TRBV19 and TRBJ1-1; TRBD1 agrees at 7 bases. The V gene's germline CDR1 is LNHDA and CDR2 SQIVND (reference sequence). The V segment lost 5 bases and the J segment 10 bases; nucleotides outside the gene matches: 13. This CDR3 is 14 amino acids long. The CDR3 DNA is TGTGCCAGTAGTTTTGGATCCGGGACAGAAGGAGCTTTCTTT. Translating gives CASSFGSGTEGAFF.

The chain employs TRBV7-3 and TRBJ2-1, with 9 bases lining up with TRBD2. The germline V gene has CDR1 SGHTA and CDR2 FQGTGA. The CDR3 is made up of 14 amino acids. V was clipped by 6 bases and J by 8 bases; unmatched bases: 8. As DNA, the CDR3 is TGTGCCAGCAGTTCTGCCGGGACTAGCTATGAGCAGTTCTTC. It is translated as CASSSAGTSYEQFF. Complete variable domain (other parts from reference TRBV7-3 and TRBJ2-1): GAGVSQTPSNKVTEKGKYVELRCDPISGHTALYWYRQSLGQGPEFLIYFQGTGAADDSGLPNDRFFAVRPEGSVSTLKIQRTERGDSAVYLCASSSAGTSYEQFFGPGTRLTVL.

The chain has TRBV2 and TRBJ1-4; a weak D match, TRBD1 (6 bases). V was clipped by 6 bases and J by 3 bases, with 14 bases between them. The CDR3 is 15 amino acids. Looked up from germline, CDR1 is SNHLY and CDR2 is FYNNEI. The CDR3, as DNA: TGTGCCAGCAGAGAGCGGGACACCCCTAATGAAAAACTGTTTTTT. This codes for CASRERDTPNEKLFF.

CDR3: CASSLDQEQGTGELFF. In DNA form, the CDR3 reads TGTGCCAGCAGCTTAGACCAGGAGCAGGGCACCGGGGAGCTGTTTTTT. V is TRBV11-1 and J is TRBJ2-2; TRBD1 might be the D (5 bases). Trimming stripped 1 base from V and 4 bases from J, with 13 bases between. Germline V gene data show CDR1 as SGHAT and CDR2 as FQDESV (reference sequence). The CDR3 runs to 16 residues.

The CDR3 loop is CASSLGYSLSYNEQFF. CDR3 DNA: TGTGCCAGCAGCTTAGGCTACAGCCTCTCCTACAATGAGCAGTTCTTC. The chain joins TRBV7-2 to TRBJ2-1; D is undetermined. The CDR3 consists of 16 residues. Germline lookup yields CDR1 SGHTA and CDR2 FQGNSA. V lost 1 base and J lost 0, with 10 bases in between.

The chain uses TRBV6-5 and TRBJ2-1; D may correspond to TRBD1 or TRBD2 (5 bases each). The CDR3 has 12 residues. Trimming shortened V by 10 bases and J by 0 bases, and 7 bases separated the two germline ends. Germline V gene lookup returns CDR1 MNHEY and CDR2 SVGAGI. The CDR3 DNA reads TGTGCCACCGGGACCTCCTACAATGAGCAGTTCTTC. Protein: CATGTSYNEQFF.

The rearrangement links TRBV19 to TRBJ2-2, with D possibly being TRBD2 (5 bases). The CDR3 is made up of 15 amino acids. V was pared by 3 bases and J by 9 bases, with 17 bases between. Germline CDR1 reads LNHDA; CDR2 reads SQIVND (reference sequence). In DNA, the CDR3 is TGTGCCAGTAGTATTGAGGGCGGCCTCGTTTGGGAGCTGTTTTTT. As protein: CASSIEGGLVWELFF.

This sequence joins TRBV6-1 and TRBJ2-5; 8 bases map to TRBD1. The V gene end was trimmed by 4 bases and the J gene end by 3 bases; junction bases not matched to a gene: 7. Germline V gene sequence: CDR1 MNHNS, CDR2 SASEGT. The CDR3 spans 15 residues. CDR3 loop: CASSASDRVEETQYF. The CDR3 region has the DNA TGTGCCAGCAGTGCCTCGGACAGGGTCGAAGAGACCCAGTACTTC.

This sequence joins TRBV14 and TRBJ1-2; 7 bases match TRBD1. The CDR3 is 15 residues long. Trimming at V came to 5 bases and at J to 0 bases, leaving 6 bases not matched to a gene. Germline loops: CDR1 SGHDN, CDR2 FVKESK. The CDR3 region is CASSGQVIANYGYTF. The CDR3 coding sequence is TGTGCCAGCAGCGGACAGGTCATAGCTAACTATGGCTACACCTTC.

This clone was counted once. V gene TRBV4-1 combines with J gene TRBJ2-7; the match to TRBD1 covers 12 bases. The CDR3 is 15 residues long. Germline V lookup: CDR1 MGHRA, CDR2 YSYEKL. V was pared by 3 bases and J by 6 bases, with 6 bases of the junction left unmatched. CDR3 protein: CASSQLGTGGVEQYF. The DNA for the CDR3 is TGCGCCAGCAGCCAGTTGGGGACAGGGGGCGTCGAGCAGTACTTC.

This clone occurred a few times. V is TRBV7-2 and J is TRBJ2-7; D gene ambiguous. Germline V gene sequence: CDR1 SGHTA, CDR2 FQGNSA. Trimming stripped 5 bases from V and 5 bases from J, with 16 bases between. There are 14 residues in the CDR3. This CDR3 is CASSQIYRSHEQYF. The CDR3 nucleotides are TGTGCCAGCAGCCAAATTTACCGTTCCCACGAGCAGTACTTC.

The J gene is TRBJ2-2, the V gene TRBV6-5, with a weak D call TRBD1 (5 bases). Deletions cut 0 bases from V and 5 bases from J, with 13 bases between. The germline V gene has CDR1 MNHEY and CDR2 SVGAGI. This CDR3 comprises 16 residues. The CDR3 is CASSYSPGSRTGELFF. The CDR3 DNA reads TGTGCCAGCAGTTACTCGCCAGGGTCGAGGACCGGGGAGCTGTTTTTT.

A note on this clone: Other DNA sequences of this sample code for an identical CDR3. The chain employs TRBV29-1 and TRBJ2-1; 7 bases align to TRBD1. This CDR3 is built from 16 residues. The trim removed 3 bases at V and 1 base at J, leaving 9 bases unmatched. The germline CDR1 and CDR2 sequences are SQVTM and ANQGSEA. CDR3 nucleotides: TGCAGCGTTGAGGTAGGAACAGGGGAATCCTACAATGAGCAGTTCTTC. This encodes CSVEVGTGESYNEQFF.

V gene TRBV9 combines with J gene TRBJ2-1, with D perhaps assigned TRBD1 or TRBD2 (6 bases each). This CDR3 comprises 16 residues. The V end lost 0 bases, the J end lost 7 bases, and 17 bases lay between the germline ends. Per germline, CDR1 SGDLS and CDR2 YYNGEE. In nucleotides, the CDR3 is TGTGCCAGCAGCGTAGATAGGGGGAGGCCTGGAAATGAGCAGTTCTTC. It yields the protein CASSVDRGRPGNEQFF.

The chain carries TRBV14 and TRBJ2-2; TRBD1 matches 8 bases. After removal of 6 bases from V and 4 bases from J, the junction contained 4 bases not matched to a gene. CDR3 length: 14 amino acids. Looked up from germline, CDR1 is SGHDN and CDR2 is FVKESK. The CDR3 nucleotides are TGTGCCAGCAGACGGACAGGGTCCACCGGGGAGCTGTTTTTT. Its protein is CASRRTGSTGELFF.

This clone has just one count. V and J are TRBV7-2 and TRBJ1-5; D unclear. Deletions cut 3 bases from V and 7 bases from J, with 10 bases between. The CDR3 totals 13 residues. Germline V gene lookup returns CDR1 SGHTA and CDR2 FQGNSA. This CDR3 is CASSLSVRQPQHF. CDR3 nucleotides: TGTGCCAGCAGCTTGAGCGTCCGGCAGCCCCAGCATTTT.

V usage is TRBV18 and J usage is TRBJ2-2; D gene unclear. This CDR3 has 14 residues. Germline V lookup: CDR1 KGHSH, CDR2 LQKENI. V lost 1 base to trimming and J lost 4 bases, with 7 bases between them. For the CDR3, the DNA is TGTGCCAGCTCACCACGTTATCCCACCGGGGAGCTGTTTTTT. Translating gives CASSPRYPTGELFF.

This chain links TRBV7-2 with TRBJ1-1, with a tentative D call TRBD1 (5 bases). Germline V CDR1 and CDR2: SGHTA, FQGNSA. V lost 5 bases to trimming and J lost 1 base, with 8 bases between them. This CDR3 has 13 residues. Here the CDR3 reads CASSRTGNTEAFF. The CDR3 coding sequence is TGTGCCAGCAGCCGTACAGGGAACACTGAAGCTTTCTTT.

This clone showed up just a few times. V is TRBV7-9 and J is TRBJ1-1, with D possibly TRBD1 on 6 matching bases. The CDR3 length is 14 residues. V lost 7 bases to trimming and J lost 4 bases, with 16 bases between them. The germline CDR1 and CDR2 sequences are SEHNR and FQNEAQ (reference sequence). This chain's CDR3 is CASIIGGGSTEAFF. The CDR3 nucleotides read TGTGCCAGCATCATCGGGGGCGGGAGCACTGAAGCTTTCTTT.

The chain uses TRBV30 and TRBJ1-2; D is ambiguous. V lost 4 bases and J 8 bases, leaving 14 bases between the germline ends. This CDR3 has 12 residues. Germline V gives CDR1 GTSNPN, CDR2 SVGIG (reference sequence). The CDR3 region has the DNA TGTGCCTGGACCGAAAATGGGTGGGGCTACACCTTC. Amino acids: CAWTENGWGYTF. Together with reference TRBV30 and TRBJ1-2, the CDR3 gives the full variable domain: SQTIHQWPATLVQPVGSPLSLECTVEGTSNPNLYWYRQAAGRGLQLLFYSVGIGQISSEVPQNLSASRPQDRQFILSSKKLLLSDSGFYLCAWTENGWGYTFGSGTRLTVV.

This clone was seen a few times. In DNA form, the CDR3 reads TGTGCCAGCAGCAAAGGGGACAGGGCCCCACTCCTCCCCAACTACGAGCAGTACTTC. Translating it yields CASSKGDRAPLLPNYEQYF. The genes are TRBV21-1 and TRBJ2-7; TRBD1, as called in the table, went unchecked against the DNA. TRBV21-1 is labeled a pseudogene. This CDR3 has 19 residues.

The chain joins TRBV11-3 to TRBJ2-7; D is uncertain. This CDR3 has 13 residues. V was clipped by 3 bases and J by 4 bases, with 10 bases between them. CDR1 and CDR2 (germline): SGHNT, YENEEA. The CDR3 nucleotides are TGTGCCAGCAGCTTTTCCGGGTCGTACGAGCAGTACTTC. It translates to CASSFSGSYEQYF.

V and J are TRBV30 and TRBJ2-7, with 10 bases lining up with TRBD2. The V gene end was trimmed by 4 bases and the J gene end by 3 bases; junction bases not matched to a gene: 9. CDR1 and CDR2 from the germline V gene are GTSNPN and SVGIG (reference sequence). The CDR3 contains 15 residues. The CDR3 spells CAWTNEREGLYEQYF. DNA for the CDR3: TGTGCCTGGACCAACGAGCGGGAGGGCCTCTACGAGCAGTACTTC.

This chain connects TRBV9 to TRBJ2-5; no firm D call. This CDR3 is built from 12 residues. CDR1 SGDLS and CDR2 YYNGEE come from the germline V gene. Trimming removed 0 bases at V and 3 bases at J, with 3 bases between. CDR3 DNA: TGTGCCAGCAGCGTAGCTGAAGAGACCCAGTACTTC. This sequence encodes CASSVAEETQYF.

The chain is built from TRBV21-1 and TRBJ2-1. TRBV21-1 is tagged as a pseudogene. The CDR3 is 16 residues long. CDR3: CASTRGGPKGPNEQFF. CDR3 in DNA: TGTGCCAGCACCAGGGGGGGACCTAAAGGGCCAAATGAGCAGTTCTTC.

The chain is built from TRBV5-1 and TRBJ2-3; perhaps TRBD2 as D (6 bases). Trimming shortened V by 0 bases and J by 0 bases, and 11 bases separated the two germline ends. This CDR3 has 16 residues. Germline V gene sequence: CDR1 SGHRS, CDR2 YFSETQ. The CDR3 is CASSLAGSGSTDTQYF. The CDR3 region has the DNA TGCGCCAGCAGCTTGGCCGGAAGCGGGAGCACAGATACGCAGTATTTT.

The chain is built from TRBV28 and TRBJ2-5, with 8 bases fitting TRBD2. With 1 base clipped from V and 2 bases from J, the junction kept 6 bases outside the gene matches. Looked up from germline, CDR1 is MDHEN and CDR2 is SYDVKM. This CDR3 comprises 16 residues. CDR3 protein: CASSLLPGGTQETQYF. The CDR3 DNA sequence: TGTGCCAGCAGTTTATTACCGGGAGGGACGCAAGAGACCCAGTACTTC.

A single count supports this clone. The chain recombines TRBV6-5 with TRBJ2-7; D is uncertain. The CDR3 covers 11 residues. V lost 5 bases, J lost 3 bases, and 5 bases lay in between. Germline CDR1 MNHEY, CDR2 SVGAGI. DNA of the CDR3: TGTGCCAGCAGTAGAGACTACGAGCAGTACTTC. It translates to CASSRDYEQYF.

The chain links TRBV28 to TRBJ2-7, with D possibly TRBD1 on 5 matching bases. With 1 base removed from V and 0 bases from J, the gap between germline ends came to 7 bases. CDR3 size: 14 residues. CDR1 is MDHEN and CDR2 is SYDVKM in the germline V gene. The chain's CDR3 is CASSLSGNSYEQYF. The DNA for the CDR3 is TGTGCCAGCAGTTTATCAGGGAACTCCTACGAGCAGTACTTC.

The rearrangement links TRBV7-8 to TRBJ2-7; perhaps D is TRBD1 or TRBD2 (5 bases each). Germline CDR1 and CDR2: SGHVS and FQNEAQ. This CDR3 comprises 17 residues. V lost 7 bases to trimming and J lost 0 bases, with 22 bases between them. The CDR3: CASTPGAGTVSSYEQYF. CDR3 bases: TGTGCCAGCACCCCTGGAGCCGGGACGGTGAGCTCCTACGAGCAGTACTTC.